These 5 T cell receptor beta chains share one sample of origin, sequenced in a study of Ad26.COV2.S vaccination and SARS-CoV-2 variants (dated by TCRdb to the early 2020s). Interpreted using the paper, the treatment or condition label stands for: over 15 received Ad26.COV2.S at low or high dose, single or two shots; several received placebo; per-sample allocation not given. Repertoires of vaccine and placebo recipients were sequenced from samples collected on day 63 after the first injection. The library was prepared using the immunoSEQ multiplex PCR assay. As stored in TCRdb, this immuneACCESS dataset retains in-frame rearrangements with V and J assigned. A fraction of the clones does not appear; measured against another copy, unresolved V genes explain less than half of the discrepancy, and the remainder lacks a known reason. Counted in this sample were about 680,000 clones; 89% of them appeared once. Jointly, the top ten make up about 1.5% of the sample.

The source was peripheral blood, collected in a trial of Ad26.COV2.S vaccine versus placebo. Every receptor here comes from a person aged 18-60 years who received the Ad26.COV2.S COVID-19 vaccine or a placebo.

The chain recombines TRBV24-1 with TRBJ2-3, with 12 positions matching TRBD2. Germline values: CDR1 KGHDR, CDR2 SFDVKD. CDR3 length: 17 residues. V lost 2 bases and J lost 1; bases outside the gene matches: 3. CDR3 nucleotides: TGTGCCACCAGTGATTCCCGACTAGCGGGGGGCACAGATACGCAGTATTTT. Its protein product is CATSDSRLAGGTDTQYF.

This clone showed up just once. This chain links TRBV10-3 with TRBJ2-3; D possibly corresponds to TRBD2 (5 bases). V was shortened by 5 bases and J by 4 bases, with 16 bases between the two germline ends. CDR1 is ENHRY and CDR2 is SYGVKD in the germline V gene. This CDR3 contains 15 residues. The chain's CDR3 is CAISKERGPSDTQYF. The DNA of the CDR3 is TGTGCCATCAGTAAAGAGAGAGGGCCATCAGATACGCAGTATTTT.

The DNA of the CDR3 is TGCGCCAGCAGCTTGTTTACCAGGGGGAATTCACCCCTCCACTTT. Translating gives CASSLFTRGNSPLHF. The chain employs TRBV5-1 and TRBJ1-6, with 7 bases that match TRBD1. After removal of 1 base from V and 7 bases from J, the junction contained 5 bases not matched to a gene. CDR3 length: 15 residues. Per the germline V gene, CDR1 is SGHRS and CDR2 is YFSETQ.

The J gene is TRBJ2-3, the V gene TRBV7-6; D is unresolved. Trimming stripped 1 base from V and 0 bases from J, with 11 bases between. CDR3 size: 16 residues. From germline, CDR1 is SGHVS and CDR2 FNYEAQ. The CDR3 bases are TGTGCCAGCAGCTTAGGGAGCCTTTACAGCACAGATACGCAGTATTTT. Its protein is CASSLGSLYSTDTQYF.

This clone was seen a single time. This rearrangement joins TRBV12-5 to TRBJ1-5; D is perhaps TRBD1 (6 bases). V dropped 4 bases and J dropped 4 bases, with 17 bases sitting between them. The CDR3 contains 16 residues. The V gene's germline CDR1 is LGHNT and CDR2 FRNRAP. CDR3 DNA sequence: TGTGCTAGTGGTTCCCCCGTAGGACAGCTTAATCAGCCCCAGCATTTT. Its protein is CASGSPVGQLNQPQHF.